The 22 T cell receptor beta chains listed next were all sequenced from one sample in a study of blood T cell repertoires in COVID-19. Assay: immunoSEQ multiplex PCR; the TCRdb copy retains only in-frame clones and omits some. Here the sample spans hundreds of thousands of clones, less than 85% being singletons. The material sequenced was peripheral blood. The receptors derive from a woman of 80 years or more with acute or convalescent COVID-19.

This chain links TRBV7-2 with TRBJ1-3, with TRBD1 matching over 7 bases. The CDR3 spans 12 residues. Germline-derived CDR1 and CDR2 are SGHTA and FQGNSA. Trimming cost V 5 bases and J 8 bases; bases outside gene matches: 3. CDR3 bases: TGTGCCAGCAGCCAAACAGGGGACACCATATATTTT. Translated: CASSQTGDTIYF.

About this clone itself: One end of the junction is discordant with germline, which a read error may explain. The rearrangement joins TRBV12-3 or TRBV12-4 to TRBJ1-2; a weak D match, TRBD1 (5 bases). This CDR3 has 11 residues. Written as DNA, the CDR3 is TGTGCCAGCAGTTTCTTTTCTGAGACAGTCTTC. It is translated as CASSFFSETVF.

The rearrangement joins TRBV6-6 to TRBJ1-3, with D tentatively TRBD1 (5 bases). CDR1 is MNHNY, CDR2 SVGAGI, per germline (reference sequence). V gave up 6 bases and J gave up 0 bases, with 24 bases separating them. This CDR3 is built from 19 residues. The CDR3: CASSRAGVKGFFSGNTIYF. In nucleotides, the CDR3 is TGTGCCAGCAGCCGAGCGGGGGTAAAAGGATTTTTCTCTGGAAACACCATATATTTT.

The V and J genes are TRBV7-3 and TRBJ1-1; 10 bases map to TRBD1. Germline CDR1 reads SGHTA; CDR2 reads FQGTGA. Losses at the gene ends were 5 bases for V and 7 bases for J; bases not matched to a gene: 7. This CDR3 has 14 residues. The CDR3 protein is CASSSDGTGVEAFF. DNA for the CDR3: TGTGCCAGCAGCAGCGACGGGACAGGGGTTGAAGCTTTCTTT.

The V gene is TRBV4-2, the J gene TRBJ1-5; TRBD1 agrees at 10 bases. V dropped 3 bases and J dropped 7; count of bases not matched to a gene: 3. CDR1 LGHNA and CDR2 YNFKEQ come from the germline V gene. There are 14 residues in the CDR3. In nucleotides, the CDR3 is TGTGCCAGCAGCCACGGGACAGGGGACCAGCCCCAGCATTTT. Translation gives CASSHGTGDQPQHF.

This chain links TRBV5-4 with TRBJ2-1, with a weak D call TRBD1 (6 bases). Germline CDR1 and CDR2: SGHNT and YYREEE (reference sequence). The CDR3 covers 13 residues. Trimming took off 4 bases at V and 10 bases at J, with 15 bases between the two ends. Here the CDR3 reads CASSADSAGEQFF. The CDR3 DNA sequence: TGTGCCAGCAGCGCGGACAGTGCCGGGGAGCAGTTCTTC. Complete variable domain (other parts from reference TRBV5-4 and TRBJ2-1): ETGVTQSPTHLIKTRGQQVTLRCSSQSGHNTVSWYQQALGQGPQFIFQYYREEENGRGNFPPRFSGLQFPNYSSELNVNALELDDSALYLCASSADSAGEQFFGPGTRLTVL.

V is TRBV2 and J is TRBJ2-1; no reliable D call. Trimming took 7 bases from V and 6 from J, leaving 16 bases between them. Per germline, CDR1 SNHLY and CDR2 FYNNEI. The CDR3 runs to 14 residues. DNA for the CDR3: TGTGCCAGCAAAATAGCATCGACCCCCAATGAGCAGTTCTTC. It encodes CASKIASTPNEQFF.

This clone was seen a handful of times. The CDR3 loop is CASSLARNEQFF. The CDR3 DNA follows: TGTGCCAGCAGCTTAGCCCGGAATGAGCAGTTCTTC. V usage is TRBV7-9 and J usage is TRBJ2-1; D remains ambiguous. This CDR3 region has 12 residues. The V and J ends lost 0 bases and 7 bases respectively, with 4 bases between them. CDR1 and CDR2 (germline): SEHNR, FQNEAQ (reference sequence). The full variable domain, rest sourced from reference TRBV7-9 and TRBJ2-1, is DTGVSQNPRHKITKRGQNVTFRCDPISEHNRLYWYRQTLGQGPEFLTYFQNEAQLEKSRLLSDRFSAERPKGSFSTLEIQRTEQGDSAMYLCASSLARNEQFFGPGTRLTVL.

The chain recombines TRBV7-2 with TRBJ1-1; 7 positions match TRBD1. The V gene's germline CDR1 is SGHTA and CDR2 FQGNSA. The CDR3 contains 13 residues. The ends lost 6 bases at V and 7 bases at J; junction bases unmatched: 8. The DNA for the CDR3 is TGTGCCAGCAGAGTGACAGGGTCCTATGAAGCTTTCTTT. Residues: CASRVTGSYEAFF. Variable domain in full (rest from reference TRBV7-2 and TRBJ1-1): GAGVSQSPSNKVTEKGKDVELRCDPISGHTALYWYRQSLGQGLEFLIYFQGNSAPDKSGLPSDRFSAERTGGSVSTLTIQRTQQEDSAVYLCASRVTGSYEAFFGQGTRLTVV.

The CDR3 DNA follows: TGTGCCAGCTCATCCTCCGGGGGACCTGCGGGCTACACCTTC. Protein sequence: CASSSSGGPAGYTF. The chain uses TRBV18 and TRBJ1-2; D might be TRBD1 (5 bases). This CDR3 has 14 amino acids. Germline values: CDR1 KGHSH, CDR2 LQKENI. V lost 5 bases and J lost 8, with 18 bases in between.

The genes are TRBV4-1 and TRBJ1-1; 7 bases align to TRBD1. Germline V gives CDR1 MGHRA, CDR2 YSYEKL. The V gene end was trimmed by 4 bases and the J gene end by 1 base; junction bases not matched to a gene: 3. This CDR3 is built from 14 residues. The CDR3: CASSPDRANTEAFF. CDR3 bases: TGCGCCAGCAGCCCTGACAGGGCGAACACTGAAGCTTTCTTT.

V is TRBV28 and J is TRBJ2-7; the match to TRBD2 covers 7 bases. Germline V gene data show CDR1 as MDHEN and CDR2 as SYDVKM. V lost 7 bases and J lost 5; bases outside the gene matches: 8. The CDR3 runs to 13 residues. The CDR3 here is CASKRLAVNEQYF. The DNA of the CDR3 is TGTGCCAGCAAGAGGCTAGCGGTGAACGAGCAGTACTTC.

The chain employs TRBV11-3 and TRBJ1-1; D possibly corresponds to TRBD1 (5 bases). The ends were cut back, 5 bases at V and 1 base at J, with 20 bases in the middle. The CDR3 is 17 amino acids. Germline V gene lookup returns CDR1 SGHNT and CDR2 YENEEA. The CDR3 protein is CASSPGGGSERNTEAFF. CDR3 DNA sequence: TGTGCCAGCAGCCCAGGCGGGGGGTCTGAGAGGAACACTGAAGCTTTCTTT.

This chain uses TRBV7-9 with TRBJ2-7; TRBD1 is a possible D gene (5 bases). Germline V gives CDR1 SEHNR, CDR2 FQNEAQ (reference sequence). This CDR3 is built from 12 residues. Trimming cost V 5 bases and J 6 bases, with 11 bases left between them. The CDR3 loop reads CASSLQGFEQYF. CDR3 sequence (DNA): TGTGCCAGCAGCCTGCAGGGATTCGAGCAGTACTTC. Variable domain in full (rest from reference TRBV7-9 and TRBJ2-7): DTGVSQNPRHKITKRGQNVTFRCDPISEHNRLYWYRQTLGQGPEFLTYFQNEAQLEKSRLLSDRFSAERPKGSFSTLEIQRTEQGDSAMYLCASSLQGFEQYFGPGTRLTVT.

The genes are TRBV20-1 and TRBJ1-1; D is unresolved. Germline values: CDR1 DFQATT, CDR2 SNEGSKA (reference sequence). The CDR3 runs 11 residues. V gave up 5 bases and J gave up 10 bases, with 14 bases separating them. This CDR3 is CSAGSGIGAFF. The CDR3 region has the DNA TGCAGTGCTGGATCGGGGATAGGAGCTTTCTTT.

The rearrangement joins TRBV2 to TRBJ2-3, with 8 bases matching TRBD1. This CDR3 has 15 residues. Germline V gene sequence: CDR1 SNHLY, CDR2 FYNNEI. With 5 bases clipped from V and 4 bases from J, the junction kept 8 bases outside the gene matches. The CDR3 loop reads CASSLQGARADTQYF. The CDR3 DNA sequence: TGTGCCAGCAGTCTGCAGGGGGCTCGGGCAGATACGCAGTATTTT.

The chain recombines TRBV9 with TRBJ1-3; TRBD1 aligns across 7 bases. Trimming cost V 3 bases and J 0 bases; bases outside gene matches: 6. This CDR3 is 16 amino acids long. CDR1 and CDR2 from the germline V gene are SGDLS and YYNGEE. Here the CDR3 reads CASSGDRGSSGNTIYF. For the CDR3, the DNA is TGTGCCAGCAGCGGGGACAGAGGAAGCTCTGGAAACACCATATATTTT.

This clone was observed a few times. This chain joins TRBV6-1 and TRBJ1-2; no firm D call. V was clipped by 0 bases and J by 6 bases, with 8 bases between them. The CDR3 is made up of 13 amino acids. Per the germline V gene, CDR1 is MNHNS and CDR2 is SASEGT. DNA for the CDR3: TGTGCCAGCAGTGAAGCGCGAGGAGATGGCTACACCTTC. Amino acids: CASSEARGDGYTF.

This clone appeared a few times. The chain employs TRBV11-3 and TRBJ2-1; TRBD2 matches 11 bases. CDR1 and CDR2 (germline): SGHNT, YENEEA. This CDR3 comprises 15 residues. The V gene end was trimmed by 4 bases and the J gene end by 6 bases; junction bases not matched to a gene: 5. For the CDR3, the DNA is TGTGCCAGCAGCTCGCGGACTAGCGGGTTCAATGAGCAGTTCTTC. The encoded protein is CASSSRTSGFNEQFF.

This clone was recorded at least ten times. The CDR3 sequence: CASSLARGQLNTEAFF. Written as DNA, the CDR3 is TGTGCCAGCAGCTTAGCGAGGGGGCAGCTGAACACTGAAGCTTTCTTT. This rearrangement joins TRBV5-5 to TRBJ1-1, with 7 bases matching TRBD1. The germline V gene has CDR1 SGHKS and CDR2 YYEKEE (reference sequence). This CDR3 has 16 residues. Losses at the gene ends were 2 bases for V and 0 bases for J; bases not matched to a gene: 7.

CDR3 sequence (DNA): TGTGCCAGCAGTTTACAGGGGGTCGACTACAATGAGCAGTTCTTC. Its protein product is CASSLQGVDYNEQFF. The gene calls are TRBV27 and TRBJ2-1, with 7 bases that match TRBD1. Germline V gene sequence: CDR1 MNHEY, CDR2 SMNVEV (reference sequence). With V trimmed by 2 bases and J by 3 bases, 4 bases remained unmatched. This CDR3 comprises 15 residues.

A few counts support this clone. The genes are TRBV21-1 and TRBJ2-1; the table's D gene call, TRBD2, was not cross checked with the DNA. TRBV21-1 is a documented pseudogene. The CDR3 covers 21 residues. This chain's CDR3 is CASSFRGRGLAGGNPYNEQFF. As DNA, the CDR3 is TGTGCCAGCAGCTTCCGAGGTCGGGGACTAGCGGGGGGGAACCCATACAATGAGCAGTTCTTC.